The text below deals with one T cell receptor beta chain. Repertoires were generated with immunoSEQ multiplex PCR, while TCRdb's copy carries only in-frame clones and drops some. This sample has 85,000 to 90,000 clones; approximately 95% occur once, and the top ten carry 1.5% to 2%. Trimming took 5 bases from V and 0 from J; bases not matched to a gene: 4. The CDR3 contains 14 residues. Germline V CDR1 and CDR2: KGHSH, LQKENI. This sample was included in a study of T cell changes during pregnancy in multiple sclerosis. Sequencing was performed on peripheral blood, taken after pregnancy. The TCR comes from a female donor in good health, enrolled as a control in a pregnancy study. The rearrangement links TRBV18 to TRBJ2-7; 7 nucleotides line up with TRBD2. This CDR3 is CASSSLAASYEQYF. DNA for the CDR3: TGTGCCAGCTCAAGCCTAGCGGCCTCCTACGAGCAGTACTTC.